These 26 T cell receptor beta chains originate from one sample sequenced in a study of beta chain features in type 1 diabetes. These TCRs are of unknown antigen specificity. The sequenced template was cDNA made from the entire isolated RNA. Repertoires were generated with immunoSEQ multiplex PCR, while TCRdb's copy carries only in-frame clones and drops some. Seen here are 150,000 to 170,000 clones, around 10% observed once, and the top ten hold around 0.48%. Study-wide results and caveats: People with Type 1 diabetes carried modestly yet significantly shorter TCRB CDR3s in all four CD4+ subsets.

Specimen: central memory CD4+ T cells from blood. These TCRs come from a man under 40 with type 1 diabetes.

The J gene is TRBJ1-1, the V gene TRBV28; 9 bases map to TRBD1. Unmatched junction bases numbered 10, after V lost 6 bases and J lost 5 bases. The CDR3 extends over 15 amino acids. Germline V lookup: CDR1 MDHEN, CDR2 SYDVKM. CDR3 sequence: CASSPGQGSVTEAFF. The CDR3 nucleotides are TGTGCCAGCAGCCCCGGACAGGGGTCTGTTACTGAAGCTTTCTTT.

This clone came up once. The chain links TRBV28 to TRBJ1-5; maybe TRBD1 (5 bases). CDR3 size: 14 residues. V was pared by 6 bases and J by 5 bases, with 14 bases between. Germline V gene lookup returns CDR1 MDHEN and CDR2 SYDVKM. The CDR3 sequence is CASSLPQGDQPQHF. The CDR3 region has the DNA TGTGCCAGCAGCTTGCCTCAGGGCGATCAGCCCCAGCATTTT. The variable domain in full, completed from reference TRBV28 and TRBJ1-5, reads DVKVTQSSRYLVKRTGEKVFLECVQDMDHENMFWYRQDPGLGLRLIYFSYDVKMKEKGDIPEGYSVSREKKERFSLILESASTNQTSMYLCASSLPQGDQPQHFGDGTRLSIL.

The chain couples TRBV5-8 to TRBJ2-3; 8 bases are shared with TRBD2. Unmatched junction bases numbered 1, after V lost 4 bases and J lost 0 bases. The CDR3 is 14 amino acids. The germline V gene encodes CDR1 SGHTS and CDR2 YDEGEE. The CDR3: CASSRLASTDTQYF. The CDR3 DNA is TGTGCCAGCAGCAGACTAGCGAGCACAGATACGCAGTATTTT.

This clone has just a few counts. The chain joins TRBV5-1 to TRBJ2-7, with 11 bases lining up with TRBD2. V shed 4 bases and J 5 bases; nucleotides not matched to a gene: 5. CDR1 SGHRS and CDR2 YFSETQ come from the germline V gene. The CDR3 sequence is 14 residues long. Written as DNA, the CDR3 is TGCGCCAGCAGCGTACTAGCGGGAGTAGACGAGCAGTACTTC. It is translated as CASSVLAGVDEQYF.

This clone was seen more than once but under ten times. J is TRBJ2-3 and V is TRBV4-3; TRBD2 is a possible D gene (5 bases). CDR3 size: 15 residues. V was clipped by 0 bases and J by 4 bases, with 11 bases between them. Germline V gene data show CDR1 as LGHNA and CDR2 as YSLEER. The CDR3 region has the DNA TGCGCCAGCAGCCAAGAGGGTAGCGATTCAGATACGCAGTATTTT. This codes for CASSQEGSDSDTQYF.

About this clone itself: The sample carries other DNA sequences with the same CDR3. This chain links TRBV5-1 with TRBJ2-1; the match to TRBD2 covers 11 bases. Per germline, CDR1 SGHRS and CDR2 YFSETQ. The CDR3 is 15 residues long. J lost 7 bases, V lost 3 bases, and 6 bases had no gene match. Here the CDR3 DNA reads TGCGCCAGCAGCTCCCCCGGGACTAGCGGTAATGAGCAGTTCTTC. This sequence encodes CASSSPGTSGNEQFF. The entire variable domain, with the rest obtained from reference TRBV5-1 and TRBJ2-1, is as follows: KAGVTQTPRYLIKTRGQQVTLSCSPISGHRSVSWYQQTPGQGLQFLFEYFSETQRNKGNFPGRFSGRQFSNSRSEMNVSTLELGDSALYLCASSSPGTSGNEQFFGPGTRLTVL.

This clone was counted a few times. CDR3 coding DNA: TGTGCCAGCAGTAGGACAGGGTCATCAGCCTACGAGCAGTACTTC. Its translation is CASSRTGSSAYEQYF. This rearrangement joins TRBV11-2 to TRBJ2-7; 8 bases match TRBD1. Germline V CDR1 and CDR2: SGHAT, FQNNGV. The CDR3 is 15 amino acids. Trimming at V came to 6 bases and at J to 2 bases, leaving 9 bases not matched to a gene.

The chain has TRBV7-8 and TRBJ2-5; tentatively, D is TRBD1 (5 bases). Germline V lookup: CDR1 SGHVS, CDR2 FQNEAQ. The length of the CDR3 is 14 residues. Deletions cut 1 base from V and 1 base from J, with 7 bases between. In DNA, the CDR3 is TGTGCCAGCAGCTTAGATAGGGGCCAAGAGACCCAGTACTTC. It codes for CASSLDRGQETQYF.

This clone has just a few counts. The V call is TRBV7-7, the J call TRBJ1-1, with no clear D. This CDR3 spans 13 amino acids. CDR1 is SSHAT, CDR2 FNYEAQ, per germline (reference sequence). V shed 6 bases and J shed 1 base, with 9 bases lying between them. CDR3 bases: TGTGCCAGCAGTAAGGGAGAGAACACTGAAGCTTTCTTT. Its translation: CASSKGENTEAFF.

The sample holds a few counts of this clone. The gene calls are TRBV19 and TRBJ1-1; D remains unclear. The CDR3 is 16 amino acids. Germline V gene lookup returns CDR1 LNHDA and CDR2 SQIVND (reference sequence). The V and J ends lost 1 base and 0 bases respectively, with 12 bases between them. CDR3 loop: CASSIVQRRVNTEAFF. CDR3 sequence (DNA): TGTGCCAGTAGTATAGTTCAGAGGCGGGTGAACACTGAAGCTTTCTTT.

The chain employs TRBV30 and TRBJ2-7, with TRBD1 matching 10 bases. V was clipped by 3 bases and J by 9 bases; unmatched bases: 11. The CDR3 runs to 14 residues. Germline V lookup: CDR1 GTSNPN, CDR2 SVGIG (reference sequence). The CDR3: CAWSTFGTGDGQYF. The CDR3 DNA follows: TGTGCCTGGAGCACCTTCGGGACAGGGGATGGGCAGTACTTC.

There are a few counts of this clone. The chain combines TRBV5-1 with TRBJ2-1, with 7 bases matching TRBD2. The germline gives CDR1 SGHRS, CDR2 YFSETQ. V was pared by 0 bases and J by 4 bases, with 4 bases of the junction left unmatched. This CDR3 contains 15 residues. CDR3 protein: CASSLATGGYNEQFF. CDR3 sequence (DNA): TGCGCCAGCAGCTTGGCTACGGGAGGATACAATGAGCAGTTCTTC.

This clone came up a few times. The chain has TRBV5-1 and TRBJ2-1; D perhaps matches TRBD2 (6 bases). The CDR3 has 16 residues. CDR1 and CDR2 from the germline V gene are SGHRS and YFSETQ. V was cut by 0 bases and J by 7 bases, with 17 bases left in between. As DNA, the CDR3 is TGCGCCAGCAGCTTGGGTCATACGGGAGCGGCAAATGAGCAGTTCTTC. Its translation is CASSLGHTGAANEQFF.

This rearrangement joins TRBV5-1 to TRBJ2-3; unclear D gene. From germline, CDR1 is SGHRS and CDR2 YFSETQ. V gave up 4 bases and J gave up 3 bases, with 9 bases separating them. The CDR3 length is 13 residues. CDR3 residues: CASSPTGTDTQYF. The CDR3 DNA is TGCGCCAGCAGCCCGACTGGGACAGATACGCAGTATTTT.

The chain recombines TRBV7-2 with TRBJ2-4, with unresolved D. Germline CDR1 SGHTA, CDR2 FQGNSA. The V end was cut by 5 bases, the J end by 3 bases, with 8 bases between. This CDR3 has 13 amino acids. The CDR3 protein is CASSGQVKNIQYF. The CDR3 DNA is TGTGCCAGCAGCGGGCAGGTCAAAAACATTCAGTACTTC.

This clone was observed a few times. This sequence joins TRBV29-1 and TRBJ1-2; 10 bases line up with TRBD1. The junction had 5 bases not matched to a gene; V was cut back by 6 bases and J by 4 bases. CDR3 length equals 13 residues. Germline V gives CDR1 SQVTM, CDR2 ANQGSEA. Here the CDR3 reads CSVGTGVVYGYTF. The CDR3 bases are TGCAGCGTCGGGACAGGGGTTGTCTATGGCTACACCTTC.

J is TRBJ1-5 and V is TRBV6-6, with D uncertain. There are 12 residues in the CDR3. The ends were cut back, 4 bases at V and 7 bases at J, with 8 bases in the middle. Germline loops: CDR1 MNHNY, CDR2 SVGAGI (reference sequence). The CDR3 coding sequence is TGTGCCAGCAGTTCACGGGGACAGCCCCAGCATTTT. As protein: CASSSRGQPQHF.

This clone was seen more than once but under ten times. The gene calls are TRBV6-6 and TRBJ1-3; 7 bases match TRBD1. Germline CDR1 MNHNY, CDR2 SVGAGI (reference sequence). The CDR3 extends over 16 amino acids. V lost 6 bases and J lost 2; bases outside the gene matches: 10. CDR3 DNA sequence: TGTGCCAGCAGCCGGAAGCGACAGGGAGCTGGAAACACCATATATTTT. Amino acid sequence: CASSRKRQGAGNTIYF.

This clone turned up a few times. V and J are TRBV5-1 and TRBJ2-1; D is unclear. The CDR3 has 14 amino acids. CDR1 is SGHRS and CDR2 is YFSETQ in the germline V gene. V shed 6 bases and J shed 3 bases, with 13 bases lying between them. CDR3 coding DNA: TGCGCCAGCATCCCCCCCCCAGTCTACAATGAGCAGTTCTTC. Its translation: CASIPPPVYNEQFF.

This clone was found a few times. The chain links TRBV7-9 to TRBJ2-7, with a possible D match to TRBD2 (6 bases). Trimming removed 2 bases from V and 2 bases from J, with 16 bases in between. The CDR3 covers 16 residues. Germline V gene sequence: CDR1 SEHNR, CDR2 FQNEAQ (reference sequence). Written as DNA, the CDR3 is TGTGCCAGCAGCTTACTGGCGGGGACCAAGACCTACGAGCAGTACTTC. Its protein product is CASSLLAGTKTYEQYF. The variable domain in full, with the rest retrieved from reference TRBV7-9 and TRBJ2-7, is DTGVSQNPRHKITKRGQNVTFRCDPISEHNRLYWYRQTLGQGPEFLTYFQNEAQLEKSRLLSDRFSAERPKGSFSTLEIQRTEQGDSAMYLCASSLLAGTKTYEQYFGPGTRLTVT.

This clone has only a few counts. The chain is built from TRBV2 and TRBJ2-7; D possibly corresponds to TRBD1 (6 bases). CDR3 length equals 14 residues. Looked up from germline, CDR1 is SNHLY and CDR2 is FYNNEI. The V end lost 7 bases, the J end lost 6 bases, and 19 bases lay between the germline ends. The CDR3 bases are TGTGCCAGCAACCTTGGGACAAGGGACGGCGAGCAGTACTTC. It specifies CASNLGTRDGEQYF. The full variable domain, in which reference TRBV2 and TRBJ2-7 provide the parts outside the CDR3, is EPEVTQTPSHQVTQMGQEVILRCVPISNHLYFYWYRQILGQKVEFLVSFYNNEISEKSEIFDDQFSVERPDGSNFTLKIRSTKLEDSAMYFCASNLGTRDGEQYFGPGTRLTVT.

CDR3 sequence reads: CASSYLAVTGELFF. The CDR3 DNA reads TGTGCCAGCAGCTATCTGGCGGTTACCGGGGAGCTGTTTTTT. This chain uses TRBV27 with TRBJ2-2; D call uncertain. This CDR3 is built from 14 residues. The germline gives CDR1 MNHEY, CDR2 SMNVEV (reference sequence). The V end was cut by 6 bases, the J end by 5 bases, with 13 bases between.

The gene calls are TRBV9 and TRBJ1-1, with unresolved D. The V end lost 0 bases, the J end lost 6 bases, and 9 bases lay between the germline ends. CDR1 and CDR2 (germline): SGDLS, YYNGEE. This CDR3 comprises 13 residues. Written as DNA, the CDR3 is TGTGCCAGCAGCGTAGACACGTTCGCTGAAGCTTTCTTT. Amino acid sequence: CASSVDTFAEAFF.

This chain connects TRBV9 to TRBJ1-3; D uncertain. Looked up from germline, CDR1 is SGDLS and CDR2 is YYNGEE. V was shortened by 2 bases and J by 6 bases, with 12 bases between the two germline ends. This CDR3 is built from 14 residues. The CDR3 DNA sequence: TGTGCCAGCAGCGTCGGGGTCCCCCAAAACACCATATATTTT. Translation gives CASSVGVPQNTIYF.

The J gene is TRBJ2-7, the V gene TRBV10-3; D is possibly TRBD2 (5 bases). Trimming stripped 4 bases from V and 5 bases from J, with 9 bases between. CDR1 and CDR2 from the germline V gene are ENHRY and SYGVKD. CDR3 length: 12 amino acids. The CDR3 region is CAISVVRDEQYF. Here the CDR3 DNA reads TGTGCCATCAGTGTCGTGCGGGACGAGCAGTACTTC.

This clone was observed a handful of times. The CDR3, as DNA: TGTGCCAGCAGCTTAAGCTGGTACGACGAGCAGTACTTC. Translated: CASSLSWYDEQYF. The chain uses TRBV11-3 and TRBJ2-7; D gene ambiguous. The CDR3 runs 13 residues. Per the germline V gene, CDR1 is SGHNT and CDR2 is YENEEA. Trimming took 2 bases from V and 5 from J, leaving 10 bases between them.